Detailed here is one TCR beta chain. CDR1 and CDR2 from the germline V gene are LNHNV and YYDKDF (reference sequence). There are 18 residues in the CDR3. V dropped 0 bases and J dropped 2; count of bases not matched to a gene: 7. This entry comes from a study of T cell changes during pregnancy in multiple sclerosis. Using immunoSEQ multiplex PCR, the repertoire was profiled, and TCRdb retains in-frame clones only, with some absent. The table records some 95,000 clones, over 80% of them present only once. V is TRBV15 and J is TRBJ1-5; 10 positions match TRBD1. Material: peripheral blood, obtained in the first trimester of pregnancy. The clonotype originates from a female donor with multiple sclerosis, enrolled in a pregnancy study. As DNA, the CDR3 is TGTGCCACCAGCAGAGATTCGGGGACAGGGGTTGGCAATCAGCCCCAGCATTTT. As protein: CATSRDSGTGVGNQPQHF.